This T cell receptor (beta chain) is from a study of T cells in Graves' hyperthyroidism and ophthalmopathy. TCR beta CDR3 region amplification was performed from RNA transcripts. HTBI primers were used for first-round RT-PCR of the TCR CDR3. TCRdb analysed the multiplex PCR reads with MiXCR anew, one entry per CDR3 protein. The sample consists of roughly 800,000 distinct CDR3 sequences, around 38% of them appearing once. An absence of ophthalmopathy progression within 18 months meant stable Graves' hyperthyroidism. Hyperthyroidism, newly diagnosed and lasting under 2 months, affected patients aged 18 to 65. Based on clinical symptoms, serum thyroxine and TRAb, thyroid ultrasound and orbital computed tomography, diagnoses were reached. The receptor's source is a man between 18 and 35 years old with Graves' hyperthyroidism. The sample was blood.

CDR3 bases: TGCAGTGCCGAGACAGGCACAGATACGCAGTATTTT. It translates to CSAETGTDTQYF. V is TRBV20-1 and J is TRBJ2-3; tentative D call: TRBD1 (5 bases). The germline V and J ends were trimmed by 6 bases and 1 base, with 8 bases remaining between them. The CDR3 covers 12 residues. Looked up from germline, CDR1 is DFQATT and CDR2 is SNEGSKA (reference sequence).